This T cell receptor beta chain was captured in a study of T cell changes during pregnancy in multiple sclerosis. The table lists this clone with a count of one. Germline trimming cut 2 bases from V and 4 bases from J; bases unmatched to any gene: 8. CDR1 and CDR2 from the germline V gene are SEHNR and FQNEAQ (reference sequence). The CDR3 length is 16 residues. Sequencing used immunoSEQ multiplex PCR; TCRdb keeps in-frame clones, though not all of them. The table lists roughly 80,000 clones, roughly nine tenths of them singletons, with 2.6% in the top ten. This receptor was identified in a female donor with multiple sclerosis, enrolled in a pregnancy study. The chain couples TRBV7-9 to TRBJ2-3; 8 nucleotides agree with TRBD1. This sample comprised peripheral blood, obtained before pregnancy. The CDR3 here is CASSLLRQGQADTQYF. The DNA for the CDR3 is TGTGCCAGCAGCTTACTAAGACAGGGGCAAGCAGATACGCAGTATTTT.